The TCR beta chain described here comes from a study of glioma-infiltrating T cells after dendritic cell vaccination (dated by TCRdb to the mid-2010s). General notes on the study: The cohort comprised roughly 15 glioblastoma patients from Phase I and II dendritic cell vaccination trials, 9 newly diagnosed and 6 with recurrent disease. Between the early 2000s and the early 2010s, the patients were given dendritic cell vaccination pulsed with autologous tumor lysate. The vaccine consisted of monocyte-derived dendritic cells cultured approximately seven days with IL-4 and GM-CSF, then pulsed overnight with autologous tumor lysate. Each patient was given three intradermal dendritic cell vaccine injections, spaced two weeks apart, in the arm below the axilla. In glioblastoma patients vaccinated with dendritic cells, deep sequencing of TCR beta CDR3 regions served to measure the amount of tumor-infiltrating lymphocytes and to compare repertoires between tumor and blood. Survival after dendritic cell vaccination was correlated with TCR sequencing metrics such as TIL content and the overlap between tumor and blood repertoires.

Here is what the overall study found, with its caveats: After dendritic cell vaccination, a higher estimated pretreatment TIL content predicted longer time to progression and longer overall survival. The three-group TCR overlap response model was described as speculative and requiring prospective validation. The cohort was small and heterogeneous, with few patients having full blood and tumor sets and even fewer initial-recurrent tumor pairs. No direct relationship between TCR clonality and survival was found, suggesting a diverse polyclonal response may matter.

TCRB CDR3 regions were amplified from roughly 1.8 ug genomic DNA, or all available DNA if less, using the immunoSEQ assay. For multiplex PCR, 60 forward primers for TCR V beta segments and 13 reverse primers for J beta segments were used. Synthetic control templates were spiked into each sample at limiting dilution to estimate reads per starting template. The Illumina HiSeq System generated sequencing reads of 87 bp. The paper's processing steps were these. PCR and sequencing errors were removed by merging closely related sequences with a nearest neighbor algorithm. TCR overlap was defined as the percentage of unique tumor TCR beta sequences that were also present in the same patient's peripheral blood. Here the immuneACCESS table is served through TCRdb, limited to in-frame sequences with V and J called. Missing clones are a known gap in these copies; in checked studies unresolved V genes cover under half, and the rest lacks a known reason. V, J and clone size are those of that table, while D and trimming were read from the DNA. This sample gives some 73,000 clones in total; almost 85% of them show up just once. 2.1% of the sample lies in the top ten.

Concerning this clone: Its antigen has not been determined. Base qualities were left out, and no much larger clone turns up one base away.

For CDR1 and CDR2, the germline V gene lists ENHRY and SYGVKD. After removal of 4 bases from V and 1 base from J, the junction retains 15 bases not matched to a gene. The CDR3 spans 20 residues, from the cysteine through the phenylalanine. CDR3 DNA is the only sequence kept; it has 60 bases, read in frame from the first base. Selection of patients required sufficient residual fresh-frozen tumor tissue and over two years of available survival data. An isocitrate dehydrogenase mutation was not carried by any of the glioblastoma patients, although molecular status was otherwise variable. PBMC were collected before vaccination, two weeks after the third vaccination, and at tumor progression if progression occurred. The Qiagen DNeasy Blood extraction Kit was used for extraction of genomic DNA.

The chain couples TRBV10-3 to TRBJ2-7, with TRBD2 matching 14 junction bases. The TCR originated in a human donor with glioblastoma. Sequencing used blood, obtained before dendritic cell vaccination. The CDR3 sequence is CAISGQSGLAGVVTSYEQYF. The DNA sequence reads TGTGCCATCAGTGGACAATCGGGACTAGCGGGGGTAGTAACTTCCTACGAGCAGTACTTC.